The entry below describes one TCR beta chain. The junction does not match germline at one end; this may be a read error. The entry originates in a study of blood T cells in healthy people across ages. This CDR3 spans 15 amino acids. The germline CDR1 and CDR2 sequences are LGHDT and YNNKEL (reference sequence). Every sample had a minimum of 6 million PBMCs isolated. A second PCR, run for roughly 7 to 12 cycles, used a sample-barcoded 5' primer plus a J-beta primer mix. Samples each returned at least 2.5 million CDR3-containing paired-end reads. Each CDR3 protein gets one entry after TCRdb re-called the 5' RACE reads with MiXCR. The sample lists roughly 1.9 million distinct CDR3 sequences; about 39% were seen once.

Sample: blood. The chain employs TRBV3-1 and TRBJ2-7, with D unresolved. This clonotype was obtained from a human donor in good health. The CDR3 bases are TGTGCCAACAGCCAAATTGAAGGCAGAGTCTACGAGCAGTACTTC. Translated, it gives CANSQIEGRVYEQYF.